The 11 T cell receptor beta chains below come from one sample, sequenced in a study of blood T cell repertoires in COVID-19 (dated by TCRdb to 2020 to 2022). Libraries were prepared through the immunoSEQ multiplex PCR assay. TCRdb took this table from immuneACCESS and kept in-frame rearrangements with V and J called. Such tables lack part of the clones; where checked against another copy, unresolved V genes explain under half of the gap, and the rest is unexplained. This sample lists some 45,000 clones; about 90% were detected once. The ten most abundant clones make up about a tenth of the sample. The sequenced sample was peripheral blood. The origin of the receptors is a human donor in a cohort sampled during active COVID-19.

V gene TRBV7-2 combines with J gene TRBJ1-2; perhaps TRBD1 as D (6 bases). V was trimmed by 4 bases and J by 7 bases, leaving 19 bases between them. In germline, CDR1 is SGHTA, CDR2 FQGNSA. The CDR3 is made up of 15 amino acids. For the CDR3, the DNA is TGTGCCAGCAGCTCCGGTGGGGCAGGGGAGAGTGGCTACACCTTC. It encodes CASSSGGAGESGYTF.

The chain employs TRBV4-2 and TRBJ2-1; 12 bases fit TRBD2. The J segment lost 4 bases and the V segment lost 2 bases, leaving 6 bases of the junction unmatched. The CDR3 runs to 17 residues. CDR1 LGHNA and CDR2 YNFKEQ come from the germline V gene. Here the CDR3 DNA reads TGTGCCAGCAGCCAAACACCTGGGACTAGCGGGTACAATGAGCAGTTCTTC. Amino acid sequence: CASSQTPGTSGYNEQFF.

The V gene is TRBV11-2, the J gene TRBJ2-7; D is possibly TRBD2 (7 bases). Per the germline V gene, CDR1 is SGHAT and CDR2 is FQNNGV. V lost 3 bases to trimming and J lost 4 bases, with 16 bases between them. The CDR3 sequence is 15 residues long. This CDR3 is CASSLGRGGAYEQYF. The CDR3 DNA reads TGTGCCAGCAGCTTGGGAAGGGGGGGAGCTTACGAGCAGTACTTC.

CDR3 nucleotides: TGTGCCAGCAGCCGGGACAGGGGCCCCTACGAGCAGTACTTC. Its protein product is CASSRDRGPYEQYF. The rearrangement joins TRBV27 to TRBJ2-7; the match to TRBD1 covers 10 bases. Germline V gene lookup returns CDR1 MNHEY and CDR2 SMNVEV (reference sequence). V was pared by 6 bases and J by 2 bases, with 4 bases of the junction left unmatched. There are 14 residues in the CDR3.

Relative to its sample, this clone is medium-sized (0.01 to 0.1%). V and J are TRBV19 and TRBJ2-3, with TRBD2 identical over 14 bases. The CDR3 consists of 16 residues. The V and J ends lost 1 base and 5 bases, in that order; junction bases with no gene match: 2. CDR1 and CDR2 from the germline V gene are LNHDA and SQIVND (reference sequence). CDR3 protein: CASSIGLAGGQDTQYF. Here the CDR3 DNA reads TGTGCCAGTAGTATAGGACTAGCGGGGGGGCAAGATACGCAGTATTTT.

The J gene is TRBJ2-5, the V gene TRBV13, with D possibly matching TRBD1 (6 bases). This CDR3 is built from 13 residues. The germline V gene has CDR1 PRHDT and CDR2 FYEKMQ (reference sequence). V shed 5 bases and J shed 5 bases, with 12 bases lying between them. The DNA of the CDR3 is TGTGCCAGCAGCCCAGGGACAACGGAGACCCAGTACTTC. Protein sequence: CASSPGTTETQYF.

This clone was detected once. The V gene is TRBV7-3, the J gene TRBJ2-3; D ambiguous. The germline V and J ends were trimmed by 5 bases and 3 bases, with 6 bases remaining between them. The germline V gene has CDR1 SGHTA and CDR2 FQGTGA. The CDR3 is 12 residues long. The CDR3 bases are TGTGCCAGCAGCGTCGGGACAGATACGCAGTATTTT. Protein sequence: CASSVGTDTQYF.

This clone was seen more than once but under ten times. The chain links TRBV6-5 to TRBJ1-2, with D maybe TRBD1 (6 bases). V was pared by 7 bases and J by 4 bases, with 19 bases between. Germline V gene data show CDR1 as MNHEY and CDR2 as SVGAGI. The CDR3 runs to 15 residues. The CDR3 bases are TGTGCCAGCATTCTTGTGGGCGGGGGCGGCTATGGCTACACCTTC. It specifies CASILVGGGGYGYTF.

The V gene is TRBV6-1, the J gene TRBJ1-2; no reliable D call. Germline CDR1 MNHNS, CDR2 SASEGT. The CDR3 covers 16 residues. V lost 0 bases, J lost 8 bases, and 19 bases lay in between. CDR3 loop: CASSEASWPGGQGYTF. The CDR3 coding sequence is TGTGCCAGCAGTGAAGCTTCGTGGCCGGGCGGGCAGGGCTACACCTTC.

V gene TRBV10-1 combines with J gene TRBJ2-6; D is uncertain. CDR3 length: 16 amino acids. CDR1 and CDR2 from the germline V gene are WNHNN and SYGVQD (reference sequence). The V gene lost 3 bases and the J gene lost 0 bases, with 9 bases spanning the gap. The CDR3 nucleotides are TGCGCCAGCAGTGATGTGGCCCTCTCTGGGGCCAACGTCCTGACTTTC. Encoded protein: CASSDVALSGANVLTF.

This clone was seen only once. The rearrangement links TRBV4-1 to TRBJ2-3, with a weak D call TRBD2 (5 bases). The CDR3 covers 15 residues. The ends were cut back, 2 bases at V and 3 bases at J, with 12 bases in the middle. Germline V gene data show CDR1 as MGHRA and CDR2 as YSYEKL. CDR3 sequence (DNA): TGCGCCAGCAGCCAAAAAGTATTAGCGACAGATACGCAGTATTTT. It encodes CASSQKVLATDTQYF.